A selection of T cell receptor beta chains follows, all from one sample in a study of cytomegalovirus exposure and HLA in healthy donors. The method was immunoSEQ multiplex PCR; TCRdb's version includes in-frame clones alone and lacks a portion of them. The sample holds approximately 130,000 clones, about 81% seen once. Sequencing was performed on PBMCs. The source of these receptors is a woman in her 40s in good health and CMV-seropositive. CDR3s include the opening cysteine and the closing phenylalanine or tryptophan. Each record gives: D gene, V gene, J gene, clone size, CDR3 length, CDR3 DNA, CDR3 protein. The D gene is left open where the match is weak. Some rows mark clone size as missing; the rest say once, few, many or name a class of expanded clone.

D: TRBD2
V: TRBV27
J: TRBJ2-3
size: .
length: 16
DNA: TGTGCCAGCAGTCCCAGACCGCGGGGGGGCACAGATACGCAGTATTTT
CDR3: CASSPRPRGGTDTQYF

D: .
V: TRBV5-1
J: TRBJ1-4
size: .
length: 14
DNA: TGCGCCAGCAGTTTGACTGCAACTAATGAAAAACTGTTTTTT
CDR3: CASSLTATNEKLFF

D: TRBD1
V: TRBV7-2
J: TRBJ1-5
size: .
length: 16
DNA: TGTGCCAGCAGCCTACTGGGCAGGGGGCTGATTCAGCCCCAGCATTTT
CDR3: CASSLLGRGLIQPQHF

D: .
V: TRBV29-1
J: TRBJ2-5
size: .
length: 14
DNA: TGCAGCGTTGACAGGGACTTGGGGGGAGAGACCCAGTACTTC
CDR3: CSVDRDLGGETQYF

D: .
V: TRBV5-6
J: TRBJ2-7
size: few
length: 14
DNA: TGTGCCAGCAGCTTGGCCGGGACTCCCTACGAGCAGTACTTC
CDR3: CASSLAGTPYEQYF

D: .
V: TRBV21-1
J: TRBJ1-4
size: once
length: 17
DNA: TGTGCCGGAGTTCGGCGGGGTATCCTTTGGGCTAATGAAAAACTGTTTTTT
CDR3: CAGVRRGILWANEKLFF

D: .
V: TRBV28
J: TRBJ2-7
size: few
length: 13
DNA: TGTGCCAGCAGAAGGGGCAGGTCGTACGAGCAGTACTTC
CDR3: CASRRGRSYEQYF

D: .
V: TRBV2
J: TRBJ1-1
size: .
length: 16
DNA: TGTGCCAGCAGTGAGGGGACTTCATATTGGGACACTGAAGCTTTCTTT
CDR3: CASSEGTSYWDTEAFF

D: TRBD1
V: TRBV28
J: TRBJ1-2
size: .
length: 12
DNA: TGTGCCAGCGGCACGGGACAGGGACTTCTTCCCTTC
CDR3: CASGTGQGLLPF

D: .
V: TRBV6-1
J: TRBJ2-5
size: .
length: 12
DNA: TGTGCCAGCAGTGGGAGTTTGGAGACCCAGTACTTC
CDR3: CASSGSLETQYF

D: .
V: TRBV7-3
J: TRBJ2-3
size: .
length: 15
DNA: TGTGCCAGCAGCTTAGGCGGTCCTAGCACAGATACGCAGTATTTT
CDR3: CASSLGGPSTDTQYF

D: TRBD2
V: TRBV27
J: TRBJ2-7
size: .
length: 17
DNA: TGTGCCAGCAGTTTATATTTTCAGGGGACTAGAGCAGGCGAGCAGTACTTC
CDR3: CASSLYFQGTRAGEQYF

D: TRBD2
V: TRBV18
J: TRBJ2-7
size: .
length: 15
DNA: TGTGCCAGCTCGCGTACTAGCGGGAGTGAATACGAGCAGTACTTC
CDR3: CASSRTSGSEYEQYF

D: TRBD2
V: TRBV7-3
J: TRBJ2-1
size: .
length: 14
DNA: TGTGCCAGCAGCTCCCCCACTCGAGCGGGGGAGCAGTTCTTC
CDR3: CASSSPTRAGEQFF

D: TRBD2
V: TRBV2
J: TRBJ2-7
size: .
length: 14
DNA: TGTGCCAGCAGTGAACAGCTAGCGGGGTACGAGCAGTACTTC
CDR3: CASSEQLAGYEQYF

D: .
V: TRBV5-8
J: TRBJ1-1
size: once
length: 14
DNA: TGTGCCAGCAGCTTGGGCACAGCGAACACTGAAGCTTTCTTT
CDR3: CASSLGTANTEAFF

D: TRBD2
V: TRBV19
J: TRBJ2-1
size: once
length: 18
DNA: TGTGCCAGTAGTAGTCGACCGGGACTAACGTCGAGGGACAATGAGCAGTTCTTC
CDR3: CASSSRPGLTSRDNEQFF